The 20 T cell receptor beta chains reported below all come from one sample, sequenced in a study of blood T cell repertoires in COVID-19. Sequenced by immunoSEQ multiplex PCR; TCRdb stores in-frame clones only, minus some. Here the sample spans 200,000 to 250,000 clones, approximately 90% being singletons. Sequencing input: peripheral blood. These receptors were taken from a man aged 25-40 years with COVID-19, enrolled during active disease.

The V call is TRBV28, the J call TRBJ2-7, with D unclear. From germline, CDR1 is MDHEN and CDR2 SYDVKM. The V and J ends lost 5 bases and 2 bases respectively, with 4 bases between them. This CDR3 spans 11 amino acids. CDR3 sequence reads: CASSVTYEQYF. The CDR3 DNA sequence: TGTGCCAGCAGTGTTACCTACGAGCAGTACTTC.

This sequence joins TRBV18 and TRBJ1-2; no clear D. Trimming cost V 4 bases and J 1 base, with 13 bases left between them. The germline CDR1 and CDR2 sequences are KGHSH and LQKENI. The CDR3 loop spans 15 amino acids. The CDR3 DNA reads TGTGCCAGCTCACTCGGAGTGTCGGTTAACTATGGCTACACCTTC. Encoded protein: CASSLGVSVNYGYTF.

The chain carries TRBV28 and TRBJ1-5; the match to TRBD1 covers 7 bases. This CDR3 spans 15 amino acids. The germline V gene has CDR1 MDHEN and CDR2 SYDVKM. Losses at the gene ends were 8 bases for V and 1 base for J; bases not matched to a gene: 8. In DNA form, the CDR3 reads TGTGCCAGCTGGCCTAAGGGGGCGAGCAATCAGCCCCAGCATTTT. As protein: CASWPKGASNQPQHF.

This chain joins TRBV9 and TRBJ1-3; possible D gene TRBD1, 6 bases. V was pared by 2 bases and J by 2 bases, with 17 bases between. Germline lookup yields CDR1 SGDLS and CDR2 YYNGEE. The CDR3 has 17 residues. The CDR3 coding sequence is TGTGCCAGCAGCGTTTTGGGCAGGGGAGTTCCTGGAAACACCATATATTTT. Its translation is CASSVLGRGVPGNTIYF.

This rearrangement joins TRBV6-2 or TRBV6-3 to TRBJ1-6; D unclear. The CDR3 has 15 residues. V shed 2 bases and J shed 6 bases, with 11 bases lying between them. Germline-derived CDR1 and CDR2 are MNHEY and SVGEGT. The CDR3 is CASSYPRRGNSPLHF. The CDR3 nucleotides read TGTGCCAGCAGTTACCCCAGAAGAGGTAATTCACCCCTCCACTTT.

The rearrangement joins TRBV4-2 to TRBJ2-7; 11 bases fit TRBD1. J gave up 3 bases and V 0 bases, and 13 bases lay outside the gene matches. Per germline, CDR1 LGHNA and CDR2 YNFKEQ. The CDR3 contains 19 residues. The CDR3 protein is CASSQDKTGFGTGGYEQYF. In nucleotides, the CDR3 is TGTGCCAGCAGCCAAGACAAAACTGGTTTCGGGACAGGGGGCTACGAGCAGTACTTC.

The V call is TRBV6-5, the J call TRBJ1-2; tentative D call: TRBD1 (5 bases). The V gene lost 0 bases and the J gene lost 7 bases, with 15 bases spanning the gap. Germline V gene sequence: CDR1 MNHEY, CDR2 SVGAGI. There are 15 residues in the CDR3. CDR3 sequence: CASSYSRAQGIGYTF. The CDR3 coding sequence is TGTGCCAGCAGTTACTCTAGGGCGCAGGGAATTGGCTACACCTTC.

On this clone itself: Other nucleotide sequences from this sample produce the same CDR3. The chain is built from TRBV7-9 and TRBJ1-5, with D perhaps TRBD1 (5 bases). V was pared by 4 bases and J by 2 bases, with 6 bases between. Germline CDR1 and CDR2: SEHNR and FQNEAQ (reference sequence). The CDR3 spans 13 residues. This CDR3 reads CASSSQGNQPQHF. CDR3 in DNA: TGTGCCAGCAGCTCACAGGGCAATCAGCCCCAGCATTTT.

The chain's CDR3 is CASSQDWPAGAAYEQYF. DNA for the CDR3: TGCGCCAGCAGCCAAGATTGGCCAGCGGGAGCGGCCTACGAGCAGTACTTC. The rearrangement joins TRBV4-1 to TRBJ2-7, with 8 bases fitting TRBD2. The CDR3 loop spans 17 amino acids. V trimming: 0 bases; J trimming: 2 bases; junction bases outside the gene matches: 9. In germline, CDR1 is MGHRA, CDR2 YSYEKL.

This clone showed up just once. The chain recombines TRBV7-9 with TRBJ2-2; 12 bases are a match to TRBD1. There are 16 residues in the CDR3. In germline, CDR1 is SEHNR, CDR2 FQNEAQ (reference sequence). Trimming took 4 bases from V and 5 from J; bases not matched to a gene: 5. The CDR3 spells CASSSGQGASTGELFF. DNA for the CDR3: TGTGCCAGCAGCTCGGGACAGGGGGCGAGTACCGGGGAGCTGTTTTTT.

This chain joins TRBV5-1 and TRBJ2-7; D might be TRBD2 (5 bases). The V and J ends lost 4 bases and 0 bases respectively, with 5 bases between them. There are 12 residues in the CDR3. Germline loops: CDR1 SGHRS, CDR2 YFSETQ. The CDR3 region has the DNA TGCGCCAGCAGCGAGGGCTCCTACGAGCAGTACTTC. The encoded protein is CASSEGSYEQYF.

The chain has TRBV9 and TRBJ1-1; no clear D gene. Germline V gene sequence: CDR1 SGDLS, CDR2 YYNGEE. V was cut by 4 bases and J by 4 bases, with 11 bases left in between. This CDR3 spans 13 amino acids. CDR3 bases: TGTGCCAGCAGCCCGCAGCAGGCCACTGAAGCTTTCTTT. Translation gives CASSPQQATEAFF.

This clone was recorded a few times. V and J are TRBV11-3 and TRBJ2-5; D may be TRBD1 (6 bases). This CDR3 has 14 amino acids. V was trimmed by 5 bases and J by 4 bases, leaving 14 bases between them. CDR1 and CDR2 from the germline V gene are SGHNT and YENEEA. The CDR3 reads CASSPWGRGETQYF. Written as DNA, the CDR3 is TGTGCCAGCAGCCCTTGGGGCAGGGGAGAGACCCAGTACTTC.

This clone was observed a single time. The V gene is TRBV28, the J gene TRBJ2-7; no definite D call. Trimming pared 8 bases from V and 6 bases from J, leaving 17 bases between. CDR1 and CDR2 (germline): MDHEN, SYDVKM. This CDR3 region has 13 residues. In nucleotides, the CDR3 is TGTGCCAGCTGCACGACTCAGACGTGCGAGCAGTACTTC. Translated: CASCTTQTCEQYF.

The chain uses TRBV6-1 and TRBJ2-7; D may be TRBD1 (5 bases). V lost 2 bases and J lost 7, with 15 bases in between. Germline V gene data show CDR1 as MNHNS and CDR2 as SASEGT. The CDR3 spans 14 residues. In DNA, the CDR3 is TGTGCCAGCAGTGAATCGGCGGCAGGGAAGGAGCAGTACTTC. Translation: CASSESAAGKEQYF.

The V gene is TRBV4-3, the J gene TRBJ2-2; D perhaps matches TRBD2 (6 bases). The CDR3 consists of 13 residues. The V gene lost 4 bases and the J gene lost 6 bases, with 9 bases spanning the gap. In germline, CDR1 is LGHNA, CDR2 YSLEER. The CDR3 loop is CASSLGGSGELFF. The CDR3 bases are TGCGCCAGCAGCCTCGGGGGATCCGGGGAGCTGTTTTTT.

This chain joins TRBV7-9 and TRBJ2-7; 10 positions match TRBD1. The germline V gene has CDR1 SEHNR and CDR2 FQNEAQ (reference sequence). V lost 4 bases and J lost 2; bases outside the gene matches: 5. CDR3 length equals 15 residues. The CDR3 nucleotides read TGTGCCAGCAGCTCCGGGACAGGGGCTACCTACGAGCAGTACTTC. It specifies CASSSGTGATYEQYF. Full variable domain (remainder filled in from reference TRBV7-9 and TRBJ2-7): DTGVSQNPRHKITKRGQNVTFRCDPISEHNRLYWYRQTLGQGPEFLTYFQNEAQLEKSRLLSDRFSAERPKGSFSTLEIQRTEQGDSAMYLCASSSGTGATYEQYFGPGTRLTVT.

CDR3 in amino acids: CATSDLGQPQHF. The DNA for the CDR3 is TGTGCCACCAGTGATTTGGGCCAGCCCCAGCATTTT. V usage is TRBV24-1 and J usage is TRBJ1-5; D not certain. CDR3 length: 12 residues. Germline CDR1 and CDR2: KGHDR and SFDVKD. Between the trimmed V and J ends, which lost 0 bases and 7 bases, there was a span of 3 bases.

CDR3 sequence: CSASPPTGLNNEQFF. The CDR3 DNA sequence: TGCAGTGCTAGTCCCCCGACTGGACTAAACAATGAGCAGTTCTTC. V gene TRBV20-1 combines with J gene TRBJ2-1; D is possibly TRBD2 (6 bases). Trimming shortened V by 3 bases and J by 5 bases, and 17 bases separated the two germline ends. This CDR3 spans 15 amino acids. Per germline, CDR1 DFQATT and CDR2 SNEGSKA (reference sequence).

This chain joins TRBV4-3 and TRBJ2-1; a possible D gene is TRBD2 (6 bases). There are 14 residues in the CDR3. Trimming shortened V by 4 bases and J by 4 bases, and 11 bases separated the two germline ends. Germline lookup yields CDR1 LGHNA and CDR2 YSLEER. The CDR3 coding sequence is TGCGCCAGCAGCCGTGGTAGCGGATACAATGAGCAGTTCTTC. Amino acid sequence: CASSRGSGYNEQFF.